A selection of T cell receptor beta chains follows, all from one sample in a study of glioma-infiltrating T cells. MiXCR, applied by TCRdb to the multiplex PCR reads, yields one record per CDR3 protein. The top ten hold more than 10% of the sample, which has approximately 400,000 distinct CDR3 sequences, roughly two fifths seen once. Sequencing was done on a sample of glioma tissue, nonneoplastic brain tissue, or PBMCs (not recorded which). Receptor source: a human donor with low-grade glioma or glioblastoma, undergoing nonglioma brain surgery, or in good health (not recorded which). The CDR3 runs from the conserved cysteine through the conserved F or W. Fields, in order: CDR3 DNA, CDR3 protein, clone size, D gene, J gene, V gene. The D gene is left open where the match is weak. Clone size is stated in some rows and not others, as once, few, many or a class when expanded.

CDR3nt: TGTGCCAGCAGTGAGGGCAGGGGGAAAGGGACCCAGTACTTC; CDR3aa: CASSEGRGKGTQYF; abundance: -; d_gene: TRBD1; j_gene: TRBJ2-5; v_gene: TRBV2
CDR3nt: -; CDR3aa: CASAYWGQGTYERYF; abundance: -; d_gene: -; j_gene: TRBJ2-6; v_gene: TRBV6-2/TRBV6-3
CDR3nt: TGTGCCACCAGTGCGCGGACTAGCGGGAACCCTGAATACGAGCAGTACTTC; CDR3aa: CATSARTSGNPEYEQYF; abundance: -; d_gene: TRBD2; j_gene: TRBJ2-7; v_gene: TRBV24-1
CDR3nt: TGTGCCAGCAGCTTAGCAGGGAACACTAAAGCTTTCTTT; CDR3aa: CASSLAGNTKAFF; abundance: -; d_gene: -; j_gene: TRBJ1-1; v_gene: TRBV11-2
CDR3nt: TGTGCCAGCAGTGAAGTGCGCGGGGGTCGCAATAAGCAGTTCTTC; CDR3aa: CASSEVRGGRNKQFF; abundance: -; d_gene: TRBD2; j_gene: TRBJ2-1; v_gene: TRBV6-1
CDR3nt: TGTGCCAGCTCTTCACGGGGAGGGCCTCTCGAGCAGTACTTC; CDR3aa: CASSSRGGPLEQYF; abundance: -; d_gene: TRBD2; j_gene: TRBJ2-7; v_gene: TRBV18
CDR3nt: TGCAGTGCTAGGGCGATGTCCACAGATACGCAGTATTTT; CDR3aa: CSARAMSTDTQYF; abundance: once; d_gene: -; j_gene: TRBJ2-3; v_gene: TRBV20-1
CDR3nt: TGTGCCACCAGCAGCGCCGGGACTAGCGGATTCTTCTTC; CDR3aa: CATSSAGTSGFFF; abundance: -; d_gene: TRBD2; j_gene: TRBJ2-7; v_gene: TRBV15
CDR3nt: TGCAGTGCTAGCCCATGGGACAGGAGCCGCACAGATACGCAGTATTTT; CDR3aa: CSASPWDRSRTDTQYF; abundance: few; d_gene: TRBD1; j_gene: TRBJ2-3; v_gene: TRBV20-1
CDR3nt: TGTGCCAGCAGCTTGGACGGGAGGGGACATACGCAGTATTTT; CDR3aa: CASSLDGRGHTQYF; abundance: few; d_gene: TRBD2; j_gene: TRBJ2-3; v_gene: TRBV5-4
CDR3nt: TGTGCCAGCAGCCATCCCACTAGCGGGAGTGATACGCAGTATTTT; CDR3aa: CASSHPTSGSDTQYF; abundance: many; d_gene: TRBD2; j_gene: TRBJ2-3; v_gene: TRBV6-2/TRBV6-3
CDR3nt: TGTGCCAGCAGCTTAGTAAACAATGAGCAGTTCTTC; CDR3aa: CASSLVNNEQFF; abundance: many; d_gene: -; j_gene: TRBJ2-1; v_gene: TRBV7-9
CDR3nt: TGTGCCAGCAGAAATTGGGGCGGGAGGACGGCAGATACGCAGTATTTT; CDR3aa: CASRNWGGRTADTQYF; abundance: -; d_gene: TRBD2; j_gene: TRBJ2-3; v_gene: TRBV11-2
CDR3nt: TGTGCCAGTAGTATACAGCGGAGCACAGATACGCAGTATTTT; CDR3aa: CASSIQRSTDTQYF; abundance: -; d_gene: -; j_gene: TRBJ2-3; v_gene: TRBV19
CDR3nt: TGTGCCAGCACCCTCCACCAGCGGGAGCCCCAGGCCAACACCGGGGAGCTGTTTTTT; CDR3aa: CASTLHQREPQANTGELFF; abundance: -; d_gene: TRBD2; j_gene: TRBJ2-2; v_gene: TRBV7-8
CDR3nt: TGTGCCAGCAGCGTTCCCGGGACAGGGACCGGAGATATGCAGTATTTT; CDR3aa: CASSVPGTGTGDMQYF; abundance: -; d_gene: TRBD1; j_gene: TRBJ2-3; v_gene: TRBV7-9
CDR3nt: TGCAGTGCCCTTGGCTCGGGGTACACAGATACGCTGTTTTTT; CDR3aa: CSALGSGYTDTLFF; abundance: -; d_gene: -; j_gene: TRBJ2-2; v_gene: TRBV20-1
CDR3nt: TGTGCCACGCTACCGGCGGAGAGCCCCTACAATGAGCAGTTCTTC; CDR3aa: CATLPAESPYNEQFF; abundance: -; d_gene: -; j_gene: TRBJ2-1; v_gene: TRBV11-2
CDR3nt: TGTGCCAGCAGTTACACGCCCCTCTTCCCTCTATTAACAGATACGCAGTATTTT; CDR3aa: CASSYTPLFPLLTDTQYF; abundance: few; d_gene: -; j_gene: TRBJ2-3; v_gene: TRBV6-2/TRBV6-3